This T cell receptor beta chain was profiled in a study of OX40 agonist ivuxolimab in advanced cancers. The germline V gene encodes CDR1 MGHRA and CDR2 YSYEKL. V was shortened by 0 bases and J by 6 bases, with 8 bases between the two germline ends. The CDR3 sequence is 13 residues long. General study findings and limits: Expanded clones were, on average, more numerous among CD8+ T cells than CD4+. Both CD4+ and CD8+ T cell populations in blood had undergone clonal expansion by week 6 at 0.1 to 3.0 mg/kg. Antigen targets of the expanded peripheral T cells went undetermined.

In its sample, this clone was seen a few times. Its antigen is not identified. Clones were sequenced by immunoSEQ multiplex PCR, and TCRdb holds only the in-frame ones, with some missing. In the table there are some 70,000 clones, about nine tenths of which are singletons. Systemic immunosuppression or a history of autoimmune disease excluded patients. The TCR was taken from an adult with an advanced solid tumor such as melanoma, head and neck, liver or kidney cancer. Specimen: CD4+ or CD8+ T cells sorted from blood, collected in a trial of the OX40 agonist ivuxolimab. The chain has TRBV4-1 and TRBJ1-1, with a possible D match to TRBD1 (5 bases). The CDR3 region is CASSQDRAAEAFF. Written as DNA, the CDR3 is TGCGCCAGCAGCCAAGACAGGGCCGCTGAAGCTTTCTTT.